The 2 T cell receptor beta chains in this list originate from one sample, sequenced in a study of CD8 T cells in ankylosing spondylitis. TCRdb recomputed calls from the 5' RACE reads with MiXCR, one row per CDR3 protein. The sample holds roughly 250,000 distinct CDR3 sequences, 8% to 9.5% seen once. The specimen was blood, either unsorted or a sorted T cell fraction (not recorded which). The receptors derive from a male donor with ankylosing spondylitis or in good health (not recorded which).

This clonotype appeared many times. The rearrangement uses TRBV6-2 or TRBV6-3 and TRBJ1-1; D might be TRBD1 (6 bases). Trimming shortened V by 4 bases and J by 0 bases, and 24 bases separated the two germline ends. Germline CDR1 reads MNHEY; CDR2 reads SVGEGT. The CDR3 spans 19 residues. CDR3 in amino acids: CASSSGFLERGQMNTEAFF. CDR3 bases: TGTGCCAGCAGTTCGGGGTTTCTAGAGCGCGGACAGATGAACACTGAAGCTTTCTTT.

This clonotype was seen ten or more times. This chain joins TRBV7-2 and TRBJ2-1; 15 bases align to TRBD2. The CDR3 runs 17 residues. J was trimmed by 7 bases and V by 5 bases; bases with no gene match: 9. Germline-derived CDR1 and CDR2 are SGHTA and FQGNSA. The CDR3 coding sequence is TGTGCCAGCAGCCCACAAGGGACTAGCGGGGGGAGGAATGAGCAGTTCTTC. Its translation: CASSPQGTSGGRNEQFF.